One and the same sample provided the 20 T cell receptor beta chains below, sequenced in a study of blood T cell repertoires in COVID-19 (dated by TCRdb to 2019 to 2021). Libraries came from the immunoSEQ multiplex PCR assay. The table comes from immuneACCESS by way of TCRdb, which keeps in-frame sequences with V and J called. Part of the clones is missing from these tables; in studies checked, under half for an unresolved V gene and the rest for unknown reasons. In all, the sample holds 250,000 to 350,000 clones, and about nine tenths of those were seen once. Less than 11% of the sample belongs to the ten largest clones. The sample comprised PBMCs or T cells enriched from blood (not recorded which). The receptors stem from a woman aged 18-30 years who had recovered from COVID-19.

The chain is built from TRBV12-2 and TRBJ2-1; no DNA check was done on the table's D call, TRBD2. TRBV12-2 is given as a pseudogene. This CDR3 has 19 amino acids. The CDR3 spells CASRLAGLAGGQGNNEQFF. In nucleotides, the CDR3 is TGTGCAAGTCGCTTAGCGGGACTAGCGGGAGGGCAGGGGAACAATGAGCAGTTCTTC.

The chain couples TRBV28 to TRBJ2-7; D gene uncertain. CDR1 and CDR2 (germline): MDHEN, SYDVKM. The CDR3 extends over 16 amino acids. V lost 1 base and J lost 0, with 13 bases in between. The chain's CDR3 is CASSLSLLLSSYEQYF. CDR3 DNA: TGTGCCAGCAGTTTATCCCTTCTACTGAGCTCCTACGAGCAGTACTTC.

The rearrangement uses TRBV5-4 and TRBJ2-3; 9 bases map to TRBD2. The germline V gene has CDR1 SGHNT and CDR2 YYREEE (reference sequence). The junction had 11 bases not matched to a gene; V was cut back by 4 bases and J by 5 bases. This CDR3 contains 16 residues. CDR3 coding DNA: TGTGCCAGCAGCCCGTCCGCGGGGGGGGCGAGAGATACGCAGTATTTT. Its translation: CASSPSAGGARDTQYF.

This chain uses TRBV6-1 with TRBJ2-6; 11 positions agree with TRBD1. Trimming cost V 2 bases and J 0 bases; bases outside gene matches: 3. The CDR3 length is 18 residues. Germline CDR1 and CDR2: MNHNS and SASEGT. The CDR3 reads CASSELGTGGSGANVLTF. CDR3 nucleotide sequence: TGTGCCAGCAGTGAACTAGGGACAGGGGGCTCTGGGGCCAACGTCCTGACTTTC.

The rearrangement joins TRBV28 to TRBJ2-1; TRBD2 agrees at 7 bases. Germline-derived CDR1 and CDR2 are MDHEN and SYDVKM. CDR3 size: 15 residues. The V gene end was trimmed by 8 bases and the J gene end by 10 bases; junction bases not matched to a gene: 17. This CDR3 reads CASAELLAVGPEQFF. In DNA, the CDR3 is TGTGCCAGCGCCGAGCTTCTAGCGGTGGGCCCCGAGCAGTTCTTC.

This chain connects TRBV4-1 to TRBJ1-1; tentative D call: TRBD1 (5 bases). The CDR3 has 14 residues. Trimming shortened V by 0 bases and J by 8 bases, and 13 bases separated the two germline ends. CDR1 and CDR2 from the germline V gene are MGHRA and YSYEKL. CDR3 DNA sequence: TGCGCCAGCAGCCAAGATAACAGGCCGCCCGAAGCTTTCTTT. Translated, it gives CASSQDNRPPEAFF.

CDR3 bases: TGTGCCACCAGCAGGGACAGGGGAAGCGAAAAACTGTTTTTT. Amino acid sequence: CATSRDRGSEKLFF. The chain recombines TRBV15 with TRBJ1-4, with 9 bases matching TRBD1. The CDR3 length is 14 residues. The V and J ends lost 3 bases and 8 bases, in that order; junction bases with no gene match: 4. Germline V gives CDR1 LNHNV, CDR2 YYDKDF (reference sequence).

A remark on this clone: In the same sample, other DNA sequences code for this CDR3. The chain joins TRBV30 to TRBJ1-2; 7 bases are shared with TRBD1. V lost 1 base and J lost 5; bases outside the gene matches: 1. The germline V gene has CDR1 GTSNPN and CDR2 SVGIG (reference sequence). CDR3 size: 12 residues. The CDR3 DNA reads TGTGCCTGGAGTGCACAGGGGTATGGCTACACCTTC. As protein: CAWSAQGYGYTF.

This chain connects TRBV7-9 to TRBJ2-6; a weak D match, TRBD1 (6 bases). The V gene's germline CDR1 is SEHNR and CDR2 FQNEAQ (reference sequence). Trimming left V 4 bases short and J 1 base short, with 17 bases between. The CDR3 has 18 amino acids. In nucleotides, the CDR3 is TGTGCCAGCAGCTCCTACAGGGTATTGTCTTCTGGGGCCAACGTCCTGACTTTC. Translated: CASSSYRVLSSGANVLTF.

The chain carries TRBV7-9 and TRBJ1-1; D possibly corresponds to TRBD1 (5 bases). The CDR3 runs to 11 residues. CDR1 and CDR2 from the germline V gene are SEHNR and FQNEAQ (reference sequence). V was pared by 5 bases and J by 7 bases, with 8 bases between. The CDR3 loop is CASSIDSEAFF. CDR3 DNA sequence: TGTGCCAGCAGCATCGACAGTGAAGCTTTCTTT.

The CDR3 bases are TGCGCCAGCAGACCCTCTACAGGGGCTGGGGCCAACGTCCTGACTTTC. Translation gives CASRPSTGAGANVLTF. The chain is built from TRBV4-1 and TRBJ2-6; 7 bases are a match to TRBD1. The CDR3 extends over 16 amino acids. V trimming: 6 bases; J trimming: 2 bases; junction bases outside the gene matches: 7. Germline CDR1 MGHRA, CDR2 YSYEKL.

The chain combines TRBV11-2 with TRBJ2-7; D not certain. Trimming stripped 6 bases from V and 3 bases from J, with 15 bases between. Germline loops: CDR1 SGHAT, CDR2 FQNNGV. This CDR3 is built from 14 residues. The CDR3 DNA reads as TGTGCCAGCAGTTCAGACTTGAACTACTACGAGCAGTACTTC. As protein: CASSSDLNYYEQYF.

The genes are TRBV3-1 (or the pseudogene TRBV3-2) and TRBJ2-7, with D unclear. Germline CDR1 and CDR2: LGHDT and YNNKEL (reference sequence). Trimming removed 4 bases from V and 0 bases from J, with 16 bases in between. This CDR3 comprises 16 residues. The CDR3 nucleotides are TGTGCCAGCAGCCCCGGGTGGCCGATGAGCTCCTACGAGCAGTACTTC. Translation: CASSPGWPMSSYEQYF.

The genes are TRBV15 and TRBJ2-1; perhaps TRBD2 as D (5 bases). This CDR3 has 17 residues. The germline V and J ends were trimmed by 0 bases and 0 bases, with 12 bases remaining between them. The germline CDR1 and CDR2 sequences are LNHNV and YYDKDF (reference sequence). The CDR3 protein is CATSRDRVASSYNEQFF. Written as DNA, the CDR3 is TGTGCCACCAGCAGAGATCGGGTAGCGAGCTCCTACAATGAGCAGTTCTTC.

The CDR3 here is CASSENPGNEQFF. In DNA, the CDR3 is TGCGCCAGCAGTGAGAACCCGGGCAATGAGCAGTTCTTC. J is TRBJ2-1 and V is TRBV10-1; D unclear. The germline V and J ends were trimmed by 2 bases and 6 bases, with 8 bases remaining between them. CDR3 length: 13 amino acids. Germline CDR1 is WNHNN and CDR2 is SYGVQD (reference sequence).

This chain links TRBV5-1 with TRBJ2-7, with 8 positions matching TRBD2. The CDR3 sequence is 13 residues long. J gave up 6 bases and V 2 bases, and 4 bases lay outside the gene matches. Germline V gene lookup returns CDR1 SGHRS and CDR2 YFSETQ. CDR3 bases: TGCGCCAGCAGCTTCGGACTAGCCGGCGAGCAGTACTTC. Its translation: CASSFGLAGEQYF.

This clone was counted only a few times. The gene calls are TRBV2 and TRBJ2-6, with D possibly TRBD2 on 6 matching bases. V gave up 5 bases and J gave up 2 bases, with 13 bases separating them. Germline assignment: CDR1 SNHLY and CDR2 FYNNEI. The CDR3 sequence is 16 residues long. This CDR3 reads CASSTEGGAGANVLTF. The CDR3 DNA sequence: TGTGCCAGCAGTACCGAGGGAGGAGCTGGGGCCAACGTCCTGACTTTC.

The chain is built from TRBV9 and TRBJ1-3; the D is unclear. The V and J ends lost 4 bases and 2 bases respectively, with 13 bases between them. Germline CDR1 reads SGDLS; CDR2 reads YYNGEE. The CDR3 contains 15 residues. CDR3: CASSPRLSPGNTIYF. Written as DNA, the CDR3 is TGTGCCAGCAGCCCACGTCTATCTCCTGGAAACACCATATATTTT.

The CDR3 nucleotides are TGTGCCAGCAGCCAAGATCTCTCGGGGAATTCACCCCTCCACTTT. Translating gives CASSQDLSGNSPLHF. The chain employs TRBV14 and TRBJ1-6; D is unresolved. The CDR3 runs 15 residues. V was shortened by 0 bases and J by 7 bases, with 10 bases between the two germline ends. In germline, CDR1 is SGHDN, CDR2 FVKESK.

This chain uses TRBV19 with TRBJ2-1; tentative D call: TRBD2 (5 bases). CDR1 is LNHDA and CDR2 is SQIVND in the germline V gene (reference sequence). V gave up 6 bases and J gave up 0 bases, with 12 bases separating them. The CDR3 covers 15 residues. CDR3 region: CASSESGSSYNEQFF. The CDR3 bases are TGTGCCAGTAGCGAAAGCGGCAGCTCCTACAATGAGCAGTTCTTC.